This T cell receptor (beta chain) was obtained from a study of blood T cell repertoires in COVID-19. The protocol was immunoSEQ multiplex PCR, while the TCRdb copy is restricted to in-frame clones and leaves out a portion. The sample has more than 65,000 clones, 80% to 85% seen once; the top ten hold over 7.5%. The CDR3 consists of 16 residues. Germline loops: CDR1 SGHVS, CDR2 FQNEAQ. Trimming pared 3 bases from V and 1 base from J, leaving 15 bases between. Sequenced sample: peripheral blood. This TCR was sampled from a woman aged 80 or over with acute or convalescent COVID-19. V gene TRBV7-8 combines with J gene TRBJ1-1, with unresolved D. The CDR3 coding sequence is TGTGCCAGCAGCTTGGGCGAGACAAGAAAGAACACTGAAGCTTTCTTT. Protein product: CASSLGETRKNTEAFF.